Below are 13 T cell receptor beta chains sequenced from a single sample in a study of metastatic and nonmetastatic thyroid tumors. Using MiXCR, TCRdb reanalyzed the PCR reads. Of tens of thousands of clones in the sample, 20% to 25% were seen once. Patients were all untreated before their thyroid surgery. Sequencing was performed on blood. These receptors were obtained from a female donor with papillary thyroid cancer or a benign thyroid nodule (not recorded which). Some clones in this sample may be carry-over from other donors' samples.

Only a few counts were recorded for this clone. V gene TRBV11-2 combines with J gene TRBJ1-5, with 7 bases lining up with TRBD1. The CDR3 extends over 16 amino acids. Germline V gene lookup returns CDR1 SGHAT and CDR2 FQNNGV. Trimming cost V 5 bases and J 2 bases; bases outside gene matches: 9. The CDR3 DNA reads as TGTGCCAGCAGCCACTCGACAGGGCATGGCAATCAGCCCCAGCATTTT. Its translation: CASSHSTGHGNQPQHF.

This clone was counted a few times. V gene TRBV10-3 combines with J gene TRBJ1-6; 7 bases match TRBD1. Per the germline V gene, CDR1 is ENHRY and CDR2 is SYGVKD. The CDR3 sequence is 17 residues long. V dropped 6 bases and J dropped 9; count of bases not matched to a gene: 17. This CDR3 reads CAIRDRDSISQGSPLHF. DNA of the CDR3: TGTGCCATCAGGGACCGGGACAGTATTTCTCAGGGTTCACCCCTCCACTTT.

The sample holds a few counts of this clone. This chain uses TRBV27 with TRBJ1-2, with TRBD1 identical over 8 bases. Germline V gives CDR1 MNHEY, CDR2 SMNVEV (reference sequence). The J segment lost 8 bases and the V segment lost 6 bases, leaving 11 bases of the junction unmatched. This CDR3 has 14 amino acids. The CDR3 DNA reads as TGTGCCAGCAGACAGACAGGGGCGCCCTACGGCTACACCTTC. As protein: CASRQTGAPYGYTF.

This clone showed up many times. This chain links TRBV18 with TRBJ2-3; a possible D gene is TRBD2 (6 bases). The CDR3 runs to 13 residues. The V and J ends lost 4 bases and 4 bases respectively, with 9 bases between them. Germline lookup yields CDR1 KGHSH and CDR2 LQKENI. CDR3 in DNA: TGTGCCAGCTCACGGGACTTATCAGATACGCAGTATTTT. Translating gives CASSRDLSDTQYF.

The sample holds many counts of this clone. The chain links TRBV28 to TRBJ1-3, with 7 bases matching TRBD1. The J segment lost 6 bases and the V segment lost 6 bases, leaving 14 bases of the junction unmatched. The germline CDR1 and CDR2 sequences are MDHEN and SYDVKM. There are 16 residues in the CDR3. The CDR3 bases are TGTGCCAGCAGACCTGTGCTTGTCAGGGGGGAAAACACCATATATTTT. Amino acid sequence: CASRPVLVRGENTIYF.

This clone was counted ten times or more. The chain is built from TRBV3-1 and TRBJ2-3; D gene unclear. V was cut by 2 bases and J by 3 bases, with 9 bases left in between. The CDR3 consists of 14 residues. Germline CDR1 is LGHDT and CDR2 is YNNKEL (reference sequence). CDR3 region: CASSQLGRTDTQYF. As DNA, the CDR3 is TGTGCCAGCAGCCAACTCGGACGGACAGATACGCAGTATTTT.

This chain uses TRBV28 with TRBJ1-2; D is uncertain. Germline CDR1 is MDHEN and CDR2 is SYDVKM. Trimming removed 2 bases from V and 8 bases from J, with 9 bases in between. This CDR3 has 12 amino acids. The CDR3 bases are TGTGCCAGCAGTTTAGGGCCGGGGGGCTACACCTTC. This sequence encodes CASSLGPGGYTF.

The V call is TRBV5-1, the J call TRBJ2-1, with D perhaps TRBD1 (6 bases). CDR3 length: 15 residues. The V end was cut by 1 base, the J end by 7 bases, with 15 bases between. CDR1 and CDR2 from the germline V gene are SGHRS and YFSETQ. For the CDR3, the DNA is TGCGCCAGCAGCTTGTTAGGGGGTTCGGAAAATGAGCAGTTCTTC. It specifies CASSLLGGSENEQFF.

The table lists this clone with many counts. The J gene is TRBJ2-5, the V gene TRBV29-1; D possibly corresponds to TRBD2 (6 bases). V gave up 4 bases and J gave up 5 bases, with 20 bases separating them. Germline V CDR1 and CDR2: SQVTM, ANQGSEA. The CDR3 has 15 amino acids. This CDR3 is CSVGGTPGLLETQYF. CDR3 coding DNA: TGCAGCGTTGGTGGGACTCCGGGACTCCTTGAGACCCAGTACTTC.

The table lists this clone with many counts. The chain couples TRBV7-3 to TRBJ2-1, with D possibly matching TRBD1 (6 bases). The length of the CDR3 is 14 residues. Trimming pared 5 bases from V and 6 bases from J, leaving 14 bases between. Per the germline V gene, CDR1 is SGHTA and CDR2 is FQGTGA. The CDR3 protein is CASSKQGLSNEQFF. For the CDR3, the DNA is TGTGCCAGCAGCAAACAGGGTCTAAGCAATGAGCAGTTCTTC. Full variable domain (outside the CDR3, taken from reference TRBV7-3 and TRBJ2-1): GAGVSQTPSNKVTEKGKYVELRCDPISGHTALYWYRQSLGQGPEFLIYFQGTGAADDSGLPNDRFFAVRPEGSVSTLKIQRTERGDSAVYLCASSKQGLSNEQFFGPGTRLTVL.

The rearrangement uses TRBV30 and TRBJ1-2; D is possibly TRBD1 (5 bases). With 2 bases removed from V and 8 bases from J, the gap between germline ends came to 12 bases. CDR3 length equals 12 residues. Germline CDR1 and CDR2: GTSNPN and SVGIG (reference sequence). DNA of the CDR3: TGTGCCTGGAGTCTCCGGACACGGGGCTACACCTTC. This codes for CAWSLRTRGYTF.

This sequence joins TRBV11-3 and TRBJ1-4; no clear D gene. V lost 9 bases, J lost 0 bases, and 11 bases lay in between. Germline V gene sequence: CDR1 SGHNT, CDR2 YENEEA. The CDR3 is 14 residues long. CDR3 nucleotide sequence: TGTGCCAGTGGCGAGAGTGCAACTAATGAAAAACTGTTTTTT. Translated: CASGESATNEKLFF.

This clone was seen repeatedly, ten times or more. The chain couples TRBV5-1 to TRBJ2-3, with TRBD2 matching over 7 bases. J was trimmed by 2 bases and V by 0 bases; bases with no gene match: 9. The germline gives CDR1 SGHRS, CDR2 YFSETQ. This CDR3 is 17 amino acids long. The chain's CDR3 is CASSLGRGGRHTDTQYF. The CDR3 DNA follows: TGCGCCAGCAGCTTGGGGCGGGGCGGGAGACACACAGATACGCAGTATTTT. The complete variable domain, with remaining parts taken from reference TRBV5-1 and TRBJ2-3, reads KAGVTQTPRYLIKTRGQQVTLSCSPISGHRSVSWYQQTPGQGLQFLFEYFSETQRNKGNFPGRFSGRQFSNSRSEMNVSTLELGDSALYLCASSLGRGGRHTDTQYFGPGTRLTVL.